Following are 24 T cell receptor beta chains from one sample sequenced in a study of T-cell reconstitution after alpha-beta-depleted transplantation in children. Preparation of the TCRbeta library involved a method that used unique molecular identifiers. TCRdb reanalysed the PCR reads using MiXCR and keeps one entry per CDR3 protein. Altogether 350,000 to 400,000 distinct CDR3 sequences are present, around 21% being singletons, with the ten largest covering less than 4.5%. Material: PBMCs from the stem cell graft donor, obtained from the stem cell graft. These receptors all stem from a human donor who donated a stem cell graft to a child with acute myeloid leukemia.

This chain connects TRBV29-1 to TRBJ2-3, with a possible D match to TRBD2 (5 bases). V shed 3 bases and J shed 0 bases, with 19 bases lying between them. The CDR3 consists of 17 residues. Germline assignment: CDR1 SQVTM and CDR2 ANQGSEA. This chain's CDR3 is CSVEAGLLGISTDTQYF. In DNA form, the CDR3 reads TGCAGCGTTGAGGCTGGCTTACTAGGAATTAGCACAGATACGCAGTATTTT.

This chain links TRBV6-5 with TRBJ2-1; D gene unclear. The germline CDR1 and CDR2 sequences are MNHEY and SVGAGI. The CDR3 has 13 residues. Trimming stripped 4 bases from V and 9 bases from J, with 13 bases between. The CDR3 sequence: CASSLRKGVEQFF. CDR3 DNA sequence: TGTGCCAGCAGTTTACGTAAGGGCGTTGAGCAGTTCTTC.

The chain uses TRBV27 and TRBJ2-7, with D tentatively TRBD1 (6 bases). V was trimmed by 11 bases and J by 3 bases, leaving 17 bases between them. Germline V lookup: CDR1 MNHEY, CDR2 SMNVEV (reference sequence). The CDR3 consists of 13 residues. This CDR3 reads CAAGLGGHYEQYF. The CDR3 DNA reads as TGTGCCGCCGGGTTAGGGGGACACTACGAGCAGTACTTC.

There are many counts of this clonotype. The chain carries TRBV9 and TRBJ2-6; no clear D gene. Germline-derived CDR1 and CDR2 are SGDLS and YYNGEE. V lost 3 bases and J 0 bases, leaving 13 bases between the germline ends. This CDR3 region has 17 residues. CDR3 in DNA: TGTGCCAGCAGCGCGAACTTGGACCCCTCTGGGGCCAACGTCCTGACTTTC. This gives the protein CASSANLDPSGANVLTF.

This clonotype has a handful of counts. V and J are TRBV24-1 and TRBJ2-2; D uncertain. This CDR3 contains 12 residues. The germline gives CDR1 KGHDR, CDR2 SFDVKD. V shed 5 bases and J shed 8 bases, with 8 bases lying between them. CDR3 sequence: CATSARTGELFF. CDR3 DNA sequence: TGTGCCACCAGTGCGCGGACGGGGGAGCTGTTTTTT.

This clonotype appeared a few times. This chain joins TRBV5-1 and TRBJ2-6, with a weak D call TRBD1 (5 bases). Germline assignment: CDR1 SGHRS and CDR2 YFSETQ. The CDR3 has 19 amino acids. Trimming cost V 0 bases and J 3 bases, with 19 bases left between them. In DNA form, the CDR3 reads TGCGCCAGCAGCTTGGCGGTTGGCAGGGTCTACGGTGGGGCCAACGTCCTGACTTTC. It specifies CASSLAVGRVYGGANVLTF. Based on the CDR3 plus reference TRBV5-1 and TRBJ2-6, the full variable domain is KAGVTQTPRYLIKTRGQQVTLSCSPISGHRSVSWYQQTPGQGLQFLFEYFSETQRNKGNFPGRFSGRQFSNSRSEMNVSTLELGDSALYLCASSLAVGRVYGGANVLTFGAGSRLTVL.

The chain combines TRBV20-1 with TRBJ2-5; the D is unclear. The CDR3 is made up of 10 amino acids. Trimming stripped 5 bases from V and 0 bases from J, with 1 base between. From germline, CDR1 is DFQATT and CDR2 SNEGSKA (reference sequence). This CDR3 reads CSAYQETQYF. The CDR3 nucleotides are TGCAGTGCTTACCAAGAGACCCAGTACTTC.

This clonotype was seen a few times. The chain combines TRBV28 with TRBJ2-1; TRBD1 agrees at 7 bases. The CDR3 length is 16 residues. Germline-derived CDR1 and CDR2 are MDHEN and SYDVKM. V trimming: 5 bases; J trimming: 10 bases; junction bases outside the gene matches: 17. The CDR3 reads CASSPRTGRGLLEQFF. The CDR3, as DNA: TGTGCCAGCAGTCCCCGGACAGGCCGTGGGTTGTTGGAGCAGTTCTTC.

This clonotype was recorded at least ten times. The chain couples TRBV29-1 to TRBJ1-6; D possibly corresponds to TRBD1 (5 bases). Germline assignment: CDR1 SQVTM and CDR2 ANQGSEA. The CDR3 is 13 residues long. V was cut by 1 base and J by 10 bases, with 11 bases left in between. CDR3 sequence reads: CSVEVGANSPLHF. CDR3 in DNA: TGCAGCGTTGAAGTAGGGGCTAACTCACCCCTCCACTTT.

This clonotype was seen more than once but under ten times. The CDR3 nucleotides are TGCGCCAGCAGCTTGGGACAGCCCGACTCTGGAAACACCATATATTTT. Translated: CASSLGQPDSGNTIYF. The chain carries TRBV5-1 and TRBJ1-3, with a tentative D call TRBD1 (5 bases). The V end was cut by 0 bases, the J end by 0 bases, with 10 bases between. CDR1 and CDR2 from the germline V gene are SGHRS and YFSETQ. The CDR3 runs to 16 residues.

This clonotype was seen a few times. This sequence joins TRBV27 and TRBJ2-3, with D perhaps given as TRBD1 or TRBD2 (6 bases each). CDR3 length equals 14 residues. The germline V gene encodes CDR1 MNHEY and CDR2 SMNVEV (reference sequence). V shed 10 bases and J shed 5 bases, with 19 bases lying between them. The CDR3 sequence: CANEGGTDGDTQYF. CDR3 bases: TGTGCCAACGAGGGGGGTACCGATGGAGATACGCAGTATTTT.

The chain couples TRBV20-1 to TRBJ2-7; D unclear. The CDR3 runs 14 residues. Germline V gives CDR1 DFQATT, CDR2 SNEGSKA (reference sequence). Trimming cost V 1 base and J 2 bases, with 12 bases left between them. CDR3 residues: CSARGPFRPYEQYF. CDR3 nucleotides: TGCAGTGCTAGAGGTCCGTTCCGGCCCTACGAGCAGTACTTC.

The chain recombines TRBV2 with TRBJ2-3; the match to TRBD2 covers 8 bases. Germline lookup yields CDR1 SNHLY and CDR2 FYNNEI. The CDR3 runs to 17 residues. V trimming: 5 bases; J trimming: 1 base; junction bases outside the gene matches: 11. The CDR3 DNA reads TGTGCCAGCAGTTCTAAAAGCGGGAGAGGGGGCACAGATACGCAGTATTTT. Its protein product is CASSSKSGRGGTDTQYF.

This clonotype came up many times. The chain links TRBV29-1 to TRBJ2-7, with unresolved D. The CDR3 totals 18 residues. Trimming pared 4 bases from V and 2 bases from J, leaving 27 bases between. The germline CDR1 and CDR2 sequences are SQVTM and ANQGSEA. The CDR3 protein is CSVATSGPSFLTPYEQYF. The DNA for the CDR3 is TGCAGCGTTGCTACGTCCGGGCCGAGTTTTTTGACCCCCTACGAGCAGTACTTC.

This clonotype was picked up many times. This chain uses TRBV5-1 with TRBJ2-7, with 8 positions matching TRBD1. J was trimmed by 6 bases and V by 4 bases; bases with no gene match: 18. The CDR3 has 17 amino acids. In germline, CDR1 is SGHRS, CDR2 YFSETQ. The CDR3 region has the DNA TGCGCCAGCAGCCCGGAGTGGGACGTCGGACAGGGTGGCGAGCAGTACTTC. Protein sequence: CASSPEWDVGQGGEQYF.

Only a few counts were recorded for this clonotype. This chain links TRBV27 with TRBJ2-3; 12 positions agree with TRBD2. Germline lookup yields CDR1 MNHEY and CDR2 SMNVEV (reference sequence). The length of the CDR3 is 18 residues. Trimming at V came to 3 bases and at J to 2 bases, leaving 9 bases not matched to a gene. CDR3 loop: CASSFLGLAGGVTDTQYF. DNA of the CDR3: TGTGCCAGCAGTTTTCTCGGCCTAGCGGGAGGGGTCACAGATACGCAGTATTTT.

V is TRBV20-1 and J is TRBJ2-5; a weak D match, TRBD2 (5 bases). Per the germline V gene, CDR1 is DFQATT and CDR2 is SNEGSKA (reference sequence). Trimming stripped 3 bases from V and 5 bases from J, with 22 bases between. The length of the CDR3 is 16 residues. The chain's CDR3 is CSARATTRTWEETQYF. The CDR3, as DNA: TGCAGTGCTAGGGCCACCACCAGGACCTGGGAGGAGACCCAGTACTTC.

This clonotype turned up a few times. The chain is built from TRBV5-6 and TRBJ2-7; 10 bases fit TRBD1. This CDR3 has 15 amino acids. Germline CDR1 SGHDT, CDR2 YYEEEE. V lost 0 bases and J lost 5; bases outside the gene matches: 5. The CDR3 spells CASSLGDRGYHEQYF. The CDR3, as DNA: TGTGCCAGCAGCTTGGGGGACAGGGGATACCACGAGCAGTACTTC.

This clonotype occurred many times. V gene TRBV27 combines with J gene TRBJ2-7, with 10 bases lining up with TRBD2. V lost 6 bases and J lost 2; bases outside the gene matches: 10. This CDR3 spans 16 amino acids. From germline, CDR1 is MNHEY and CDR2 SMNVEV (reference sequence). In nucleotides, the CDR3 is TGTGCCAGCAGGTTTTACAGCGGGAGGGCCACCTACGAGCAGTACTTC. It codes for CASRFYSGRATYEQYF.

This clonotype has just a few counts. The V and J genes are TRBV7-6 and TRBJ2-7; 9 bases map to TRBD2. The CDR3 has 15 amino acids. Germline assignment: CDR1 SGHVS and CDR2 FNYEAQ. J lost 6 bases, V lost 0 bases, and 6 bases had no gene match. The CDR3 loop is CASSLANSGSGEQYF. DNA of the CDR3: TGTGCCAGCAGCTTAGCGAATAGCGGGAGCGGCGAGCAGTACTTC. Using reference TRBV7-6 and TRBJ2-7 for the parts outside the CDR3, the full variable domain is GAGVSQSPRYKVTKRGQDVALRCDPISGHVSLYWYRQALGQGPEFLTYFNYEAQQDKSGLPNDRFSAERPEGSISTLTIQRTEQRDSAMYRCASSLANSGSGEQYFGPGTRLTVT.

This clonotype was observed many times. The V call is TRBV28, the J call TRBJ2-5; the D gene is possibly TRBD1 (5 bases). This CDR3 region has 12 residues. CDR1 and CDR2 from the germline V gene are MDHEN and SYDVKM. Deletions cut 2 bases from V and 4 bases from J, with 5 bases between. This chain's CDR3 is CASSLRGETQYF. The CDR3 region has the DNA TGTGCCAGCAGTTTAAGGGGAGAGACCCAGTACTTC.

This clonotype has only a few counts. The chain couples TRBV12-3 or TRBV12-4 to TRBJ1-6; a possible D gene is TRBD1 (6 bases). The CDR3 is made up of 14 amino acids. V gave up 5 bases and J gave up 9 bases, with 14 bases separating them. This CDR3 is CASSPRAGVSPLHF. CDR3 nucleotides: TGTGCCAGCAGTCCGCGGGCAGGGGTTTCACCCCTCCACTTT.

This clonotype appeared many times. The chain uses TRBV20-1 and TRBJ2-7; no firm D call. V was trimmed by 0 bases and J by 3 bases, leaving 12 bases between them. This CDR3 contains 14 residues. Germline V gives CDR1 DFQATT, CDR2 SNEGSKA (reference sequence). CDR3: CSARDTRKNYEQYF. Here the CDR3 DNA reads TGCAGTGCTAGAGACACGAGGAAGAACTACGAGCAGTACTTC.

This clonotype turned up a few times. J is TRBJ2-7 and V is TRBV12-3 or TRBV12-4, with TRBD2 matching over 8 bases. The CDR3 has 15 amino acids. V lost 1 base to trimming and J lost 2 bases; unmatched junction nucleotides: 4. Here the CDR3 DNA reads TGTGCCAGCAGTTTAGGTAGCGGGGCGCCCTACGAGCAGTACTTC. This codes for CASSLGSGAPYEQYF.